The rows below give T cell receptor beta chains drawn from one sample of a study of shared clonotypes between healthy human individuals. Profiled with immunoSEQ multiplex PCR; TCRdb holds only in-frame clones, not every one. This repertoire shows just over 2,000,000 clones, approximately 94% found once; its top ten account for 0.9% to 1.4%. Sequences were obtained from naive CD8+ T cells sorted from blood. The receptor source for this set is a young man in good health. Both conserved end residues are part of each CDR3. The order of the fields is J gene, V gene, D gene, clone size, CDR3 length, CDR3 DNA, CDR3 protein. A D gene is named only where the DNA matches it firmly. The size of a clone is reported for some rows only, either as once, few or many, or as a class for expanded clones.

j_call: TRBJ1-4; v_call: TRBV30; d_call: .; clone_size: .; cdr3_length: 17; cdr3_nt: TGTGCCTGGAGCTCCGACCCCAGGAGTGCAACTAATGAAAAACTGTTTTTT; cdr3_aa: CAWSSDPRSATNEKLFF
j_call: TRBJ2-3; v_call: TRBV28; d_call: TRBD2; clone_size: .; cdr3_length: 22; cdr3_nt: TGTGCCAGCAGTTCCCCCCGGGAACTAGCGGGGAACAATTTAGGGGGCACAGATACGCAGTATTTT; cdr3_aa: CASSSPRELAGNNLGGTDTQYF
j_call: TRBJ1-1; v_call: TRBV7-9; d_call: TRBD1; clone_size: .; cdr3_length: 16; cdr3_nt: TGTGCCAGCAGCTTACCGCGACAGGGAGTGAACACTGAAGCTTTCTTT; cdr3_aa: CASSLPRQGVNTEAFF
j_call: TRBJ2-7; v_call: TRBV6-5; d_call: .; clone_size: .; cdr3_length: 14; cdr3_nt: TGTGCCAGCAGTTACTCGACGCCAGGGGACGAGCAGTACTTC; cdr3_aa: CASSYSTPGDEQYF
j_call: TRBJ2-7; v_call: TRBV27; d_call: TRBD1; clone_size: .; cdr3_length: 15; cdr3_nt: TGTGCCAGCAGTCCGACAGGGGGCTACTCCTACGAGCAGTACTTC; cdr3_aa: CASSPTGGYSYEQYF
j_call: TRBJ1-6; v_call: TRBV9; d_call: .; clone_size: .; cdr3_length: 13; cdr3_nt: TGTGCCAGCAGCGTAGGGGGCGATTCACCCCTCCACTTT; cdr3_aa: CASSVGGDSPLHF
j_call: TRBJ2-2; v_call: TRBV27; d_call: .; clone_size: .; cdr3_length: 13; cdr3_nt: TGTGCCAGCAGTTTGGACCGAACCGGGGAGCTGTTTTTT; cdr3_aa: CASSLDRTGELFF
j_call: TRBJ1-2; v_call: TRBV28; d_call: .; clone_size: .; cdr3_length: 14; cdr3_nt: TGTGCCAGCAGTGCCGTGACAGCCTTGTATGGCTACACCTTC; cdr3_aa: CASSAVTALYGYTF
j_call: TRBJ2-7; v_call: TRBV27; d_call: .; clone_size: .; cdr3_length: 15; cdr3_nt: TGTGCCAGCAGACCTTCCATATGGGATGACCACGAGCAGTACTTC; cdr3_aa: CASRPSIWDDHEQYF
j_call: TRBJ2-1; v_call: TRBV6-1; d_call: .; clone_size: .; cdr3_length: 14; cdr3_nt: TGTGCCAGCAGTGATTGGGGACCAAACAATGAGCAGTTCTTC; cdr3_aa: CASSDWGPNNEQFF
j_call: TRBJ1-4; v_call: TRBV7-9; d_call: .; clone_size: .; cdr3_length: 15; cdr3_nt: TGTGCCAGCAGCTTAGTCTCGGGGGAAAATGAAAAACTGTTTTTT; cdr3_aa: CASSLVSGENEKLFF
j_call: TRBJ1-2; v_call: TRBV6-5; d_call: TRBD1; clone_size: .; cdr3_length: 13; cdr3_nt: TGTGCCAGCAGTCGACAGGGTAACTATGGCTACACCTTC; cdr3_aa: CASSRQGNYGYTF
j_call: TRBJ2-6; v_call: TRBV9; d_call: .; clone_size: .; cdr3_length: 15; cdr3_nt: TGTGCCAGCAGCCCTCAGAGCTCTGGGGCCAACGTCCTGACTTTC; cdr3_aa: CASSPQSSGANVLTF
j_call: TRBJ2-3; v_call: TRBV9; d_call: TRBD2; clone_size: once; cdr3_length: 17; cdr3_nt: TGTGCCAGCAGCCAGGATTTAGCGGGAGGGCCAGTCGATACGCAGTATTTT; cdr3_aa: CASSQDLAGGPVDTQYF
j_call: TRBJ1-1; v_call: TRBV25-1; d_call: .; clone_size: .; cdr3_length: 12; cdr3_nt: TGTGCCAGCAGTCAGGGGAACACTGAAGCTTTCTTT; cdr3_aa: CASSQGNTEAFF
j_call: TRBJ2-7; v_call: TRBV5-1; d_call: .; clone_size: .; cdr3_length: 15; cdr3_nt: TGCGCCAGCAGCTTGGCCGCGGGCGGCACCTACGAGCAGTACTTC; cdr3_aa: CASSLAAGGTYEQYF
j_call: TRBJ2-1; v_call: TRBV7-7; d_call: .; clone_size: .; cdr3_length: 16; cdr3_nt: TGTGCTAGCAGCCCTAGTCGGGGGTTACCGTCCAATGAGCAGTTCTTC; cdr3_aa: CASSPSRGLPSNEQFF
j_call: TRBJ2-3; v_call: TRBV7-6; d_call: .; clone_size: .; cdr3_length: 15; cdr3_nt: TGTGCCAGCAGCTTACTTGCGGACCGCACAGATACGCAGTATTTT; cdr3_aa: CASSLLADRTDTQYF
j_call: TRBJ1-2; v_call: TRBV19; d_call: .; clone_size: .; cdr3_length: 12; cdr3_nt: TGTGCCAGTCGGGACGTAGGTTACGGCTACACCTTC; cdr3_aa: CASRDVGYGYTF
j_call: TRBJ2-7; v_call: TRBV13; d_call: .; clone_size: once; cdr3_length: 15; cdr3_nt: TGTGCCAGCAGCCAAGGGCCTAGTGAATCCTACGAGCAGTACTTC; cdr3_aa: CASSQGPSESYEQYF
j_call: TRBJ1-5; v_call: TRBV11-2; d_call: TRBD1; clone_size: .; cdr3_length: 15; cdr3_nt: TGTGCCAGCAGCACGGGACAGGGGGAACATCAGCCCCAGCATTTT; cdr3_aa: CASSTGQGEHQPQHF
j_call: TRBJ1-5; v_call: TRBV2; d_call: .; clone_size: .; cdr3_length: 14; cdr3_nt: TGTGCCAGCAGTGAAGCGCAGGGTCCCCAGCCCCAGCATTTT; cdr3_aa: CASSEAQGPQPQHF
j_call: TRBJ1-5; v_call: TRBV28; d_call: .; clone_size: .; cdr3_length: 15; cdr3_nt: TGTGCCAGCAGTTCTAAAGACAGCTCCAATCAGCCCCAGCATTTT; cdr3_aa: CASSSKDSSNQPQHF
j_call: TRBJ2-3; v_call: TRBV6-5; d_call: TRBD1; clone_size: .; cdr3_length: 14; cdr3_nt: TGTGCCAGCAGTTCGTGGGACAGGCCAGATACGCAGTATTTT; cdr3_aa: CASSSWDRPDTQYF
j_call: TRBJ1-1; v_call: TRBV6-5; d_call: TRBD1; clone_size: .; cdr3_length: 15; cdr3_nt: TGTGCCAGCACCGCTGATGGACAGGTCAACACTGAAGCTTTCTTT; cdr3_aa: CASTADGQVNTEAFF
j_call: TRBJ2-7; v_call: TRBV11-2; d_call: .; clone_size: .; cdr3_length: 13; cdr3_nt: TGTGCCAGCACACGCGGACAGTCATACGAGCAGTACTTC; cdr3_aa: CASTRGQSYEQYF
j_call: TRBJ1-4; v_call: TRBV27; d_call: .; clone_size: .; cdr3_length: 17; cdr3_nt: TGTGCCAGCAGTTTAATCGCAGGGGTTGGGGCTAATGAAAAACTGTTTTTT; cdr3_aa: CASSLIAGVGANEKLFF
j_call: TRBJ2-3; v_call: TRBV11-2; d_call: .; clone_size: .; cdr3_length: 16; cdr3_nt: TGTGCCAGCAGCCTGCAGCGGGTAACGGGCCCAGATACGCAGTATTTT; cdr3_aa: CASSLQRVTGPDTQYF
j_call: TRBJ2-2; v_call: TRBV7-2; d_call: .; clone_size: once; cdr3_length: 14; cdr3_nt: TGTGCCAGCAGCTACGCCGACGGGGCCGGGGAGCTGTTTTTT; cdr3_aa: CASSYADGAGELFF
j_call: TRBJ1-4; v_call: TRBV2; d_call: .; clone_size: once; cdr3_length: 16; cdr3_nt: TGTGCCAGCAGTTACTTGGGAGGGGGATTTAATGAAAAACTGTTTTTT; cdr3_aa: CASSYLGGGFNEKLFF
j_call: TRBJ2-7; v_call: TRBV7-9; d_call: .; clone_size: .; cdr3_length: 14; cdr3_nt: TGTGCCAGCAGCTGGTCCGGGCAAACTAGCGAGCAGTACTTC; cdr3_aa: CASSWSGQTSEQYF
j_call: TRBJ2-7; v_call: TRBV28; d_call: TRBD1; clone_size: once; cdr3_length: 15; cdr3_nt: TGTGCCAGCAGAGTGATACAGGGGGGAGCCTACGAGCAGTACTTC; cdr3_aa: CASRVIQGGAYEQYF
j_call: TRBJ2-3; v_call: TRBV30; d_call: .; clone_size: .; cdr3_length: 13; cdr3_nt: TGTGCCTGGATCCCAGCTAGCACAGATACGCAGTATTTT; cdr3_aa: CAWIPASTDTQYF
j_call: TRBJ2-7; v_call: TRBV7-2; d_call: .; clone_size: .; cdr3_length: 15; cdr3_nt: TGTGCCAGCAGCCCGGATTTACATAGCTCCTACGAGCAGTACTTC; cdr3_aa: CASSPDLHSSYEQYF
j_call: TRBJ2-1; v_call: TRBV10-2; d_call: .; clone_size: .; cdr3_length: 10; cdr3_nt: TGCGCCAGCAGGGAGAATGAGCAGTTCTTC; cdr3_aa: CASRENEQFF
j_call: TRBJ2-7; v_call: TRBV19; d_call: TRBD2; clone_size: .; cdr3_length: 19; cdr3_nt: TGTGCCAGTAGCGATCCCCCTAGCGGGGGGGCGCCTTTCTCCTACGAGCAGTACTTC; cdr3_aa: CASSDPPSGGAPFSYEQYF
j_call: TRBJ2-1; v_call: TRBV30; d_call: .; clone_size: .; cdr3_length: 13; cdr3_nt: TGTGCCTGGAGTGTAGACAGACTCAATGAGCAGTTCTTC; cdr3_aa: CAWSVDRLNEQFF
j_call: TRBJ2-7; v_call: TRBV4-1; d_call: .; clone_size: .; cdr3_length: 16; cdr3_nt: TGCGCCAGCAGCCAAGGTTCCCTTCCGGGACCCTACGAGCAGTACTTC; cdr3_aa: CASSQGSLPGPYEQYF
j_call: TRBJ1-1; v_call: TRBV28; d_call: .; clone_size: many; cdr3_length: 15; cdr3_nt: TGTGCCAGCCTCAATCCCCTACACGTGAACACTGAAGCTTTCTTT; cdr3_aa: CASLNPLHVNTEAFF
j_call: TRBJ1-1; v_call: TRBV4-1; d_call: .; clone_size: .; cdr3_length: 13; cdr3_nt: TGCGCCAGCAGCATCGGGAAAAACACTGAAGCTTTCTTT; cdr3_aa: CASSIGKNTEAFF
j_call: TRBJ2-1; v_call: TRBV9; d_call: .; clone_size: .; cdr3_length: 12; cdr3_nt: TGTGCCAGCAGCGTCGGGGCTACTGAGCAGTTCTTC; cdr3_aa: CASSVGATEQFF
j_call: TRBJ2-5; v_call: TRBV7-9; d_call: TRBD2; clone_size: .; cdr3_length: 15; cdr3_nt: TGTGCCAGCAGCTTCCTAGCGGGGGGTCGGGAGACCCAGTACTTC; cdr3_aa: CASSFLAGGRETQYF
j_call: TRBJ2-7; v_call: TRBV5-4; d_call: TRBD1; clone_size: .; cdr3_length: 14; cdr3_nt: TGTGCCAGCAGCGACGGACAGGGACCTTACGAGCAGTACTTC; cdr3_aa: CASSDGQGPYEQYF
j_call: TRBJ1-6; v_call: TRBV13; d_call: TRBD1; clone_size: .; cdr3_length: 14; cdr3_nt: TGTGCCAGCAGCCCCCCGGGACAGGGATCACCCCTCCACTTT; cdr3_aa: CASSPPGQGSPLHF
j_call: TRBJ2-1; v_call: TRBV10-1; d_call: TRBD2; clone_size: .; cdr3_length: 15; cdr3_nt: TGCGCCAGCAGGGCGGGACTAGCGGGATACAATGAGCAGTTCTTC; cdr3_aa: CASRAGLAGYNEQFF
j_call: TRBJ2-5; v_call: TRBV27; d_call: TRBD2; clone_size: .; cdr3_length: 14; cdr3_nt: TGTGCCAGCAGTTCCAGCGGGGGCATTAAGACCCAGTACTTC; cdr3_aa: CASSSSGGIKTQYF
j_call: TRBJ1-5; v_call: TRBV28; d_call: .; clone_size: once; cdr3_length: 11; cdr3_nt: TGTGCCAGCAGCACCTATCAGCCCCAGCATTTT; cdr3_aa: CASSTYQPQHF
j_call: TRBJ2-3; v_call: TRBV5-1; d_call: .; clone_size: once; cdr3_length: 14; cdr3_nt: TGCGCCAGCAGCTTGACGTGGAACACAGATACGCAGTATTTT; cdr3_aa: CASSLTWNTDTQYF
j_call: TRBJ2-3; v_call: TRBV7-9; d_call: .; clone_size: once; cdr3_length: 15; cdr3_nt: TGTGCCAGCAGCTTAGACGGGTATTACACAGATACGCAGTATTTT; cdr3_aa: CASSLDGYYTDTQYF
j_call: TRBJ1-3; v_call: TRBV2; d_call: .; clone_size: .; cdr3_length: 15; cdr3_nt: TGTGCCAGCAGTCATATACAGAGCTCTGGAAACACCATATATTTT; cdr3_aa: CASSHIQSSGNTIYF
j_call: TRBJ2-5; v_call: TRBV13; d_call: .; clone_size: .; cdr3_length: 17; cdr3_nt: TGTGCCAGCAGCTTAGCGGGGGGCCTACTAGGACAAGAGACCCAGTACTTC; cdr3_aa: CASSLAGGLLGQETQYF
j_call: TRBJ1-1; v_call: TRBV7-3; d_call: .; clone_size: .; cdr3_length: 13; cdr3_nt: TGTGCCAGCAGCTTTGACCTTGACACTGAAGCTTTCTTT; cdr3_aa: CASSFDLDTEAFF
j_call: TRBJ2-3; v_call: TRBV11-2; d_call: .; clone_size: .; cdr3_length: 15; cdr3_nt: TGTGCCAGCAGCTTAGCGGCGGCGGAGCCAGATACGCAGTATTTT; cdr3_aa: CASSLAAAEPDTQYF